Each of the 14 T cell receptor beta chains below was sequenced from the same sample in a study of identical twins (dated by TCRdb to the mid-2010s). The protocol used for the library was 5' RACE. Instrument used: Illumina HiSeq 2000. TCRdb reprocessing: public reads trimmed at Q25 with fastp, clones called with MiXCR, in-frame beta chains kept. CDR3 protein sequences are deduplicated, and each keeps its most common genes and DNA. This sample lists around 450,000 distinct CDR3 sequences; approximately 15% were detected once. The ten biggest clones cover 0.52% of the sample. These data are also associated with another study on yellow fever vaccine responses in identical twins.

Sequences were obtained from CD4+ T cells sorted from blood. The source is a woman in her late teens or twenties in good health.

The V and J genes are TRBV3-1 and TRBJ2-1; 16 bases fit TRBD2. Per germline, CDR1 LGHDT and CDR2 YNNKEL (reference sequence). V gave up 11 bases and J gave up 7 bases; unmatched junction bases: 17. The CDR3 sequence is 18 residues long. CDR3 nucleotide sequence: TGTGCCTTCAGAGCCGGGACTAGCGGGGGGGCAAACTGGAATGAGCAGTTCTTC. Protein sequence: CAFRAGTSGGANWNEQFF.

The sample holds a few counts of this clonotype. The V and J genes are TRBV7-9 and TRBJ1-6, with TRBD1 as a possible D gene (5 bases). The germline V gene has CDR1 SEHNR and CDR2 FQNEAQ (reference sequence). The V end was cut by 5 bases, the J end by 7 bases, with 9 bases between. The length of the CDR3 is 13 residues. The CDR3 spells CASSGGDNSPLHF. The CDR3 DNA sequence: TGTGCCAGCAGCGGCGGGGACAATTCACCCCTCCACTTT.

This clonotype was detected only a few times. The chain joins TRBV19 to TRBJ2-5; 10 bases are shared with TRBD2. This CDR3 comprises 15 residues. CDR1 LNHDA and CDR2 SQIVND come from the germline V gene (reference sequence). V was clipped by 5 bases and J by 5 bases; unmatched bases: 8. CDR3 region: CASSYLAGASETQYF. Written as DNA, the CDR3 is TGTGCCAGTAGTTACCTAGCGGGAGCAAGTGAGACCCAGTACTTC.

There are many counts of this clonotype. This chain uses TRBV10-2 with TRBJ2-3; maybe TRBD1 (5 bases). The CDR3 contains 14 residues. Per the germline V gene, CDR1 is WSHSY and CDR2 is SAAADI. Trimming pared 0 bases from V and 11 bases from J, leaving 15 bases between. CDR3 protein: CASSESLGPRRQYF. The CDR3 nucleotides read TGCGCCAGCAGTGAGTCGCTGGGGCCGCGGAGGCAGTATTTT.

V gene TRBV19 combines with J gene TRBJ1-5; 8 nucleotides match TRBD1. In germline, CDR1 is LNHDA, CDR2 SQIVND (reference sequence). The CDR3 runs to 14 residues. The trim removed 7 bases at V and 2 bases at J, leaving 4 bases unmatched. The CDR3 region has the DNA TGTGCCAGTAACCCGGGACAGGGCAATCAGCCCCAGCATTTT. It codes for CASNPGQGNQPQHF.

The rearrangement joins TRBV4-3 to TRBJ1-1; D not resolved. The CDR3 length is 14 residues. With 4 bases removed from V and 0 bases from J, the gap between germline ends came to 9 bases. Germline V gene data show CDR1 as LGHNA and CDR2 as YSLEER. The CDR3 nucleotides are TGCGCCAGCAGCCGAGAACTAATGAACACTGAAGCTTTCTTT. Translation: CASSRELMNTEAFF.

This clonotype was recorded a few times. The V call is TRBV6-2 or TRBV6-3, the J call TRBJ2-7; no definite D call. This CDR3 contains 15 residues. Germline V gene sequence: CDR1 MNHEY, CDR2 SVGEGT. V was shortened by 4 bases and J by 0 bases, with 13 bases between the two germline ends. CDR3 residues: CASSWASVTSYEQYF. In nucleotides, the CDR3 is TGTGCCAGCAGTTGGGCCTCCGTCACCTCCTACGAGCAGTACTTC.

The chain joins TRBV7-6 to TRBJ2-1; possible D gene TRBD2, 5 bases. Between the trimmed V and J ends, which lost 3 bases and 3 bases, there was a span of 9 bases. The length of the CDR3 is 14 residues. CDR1 SGHVS and CDR2 FNYEAQ come from the germline V gene. The CDR3 protein is CASSFSGNYNEQFF. CDR3 sequence (DNA): TGTGCCAGCAGCTTCAGCGGAAACTACAATGAGCAGTTCTTC.

The gene calls are TRBV5-5 and TRBJ2-7; 7 nucleotides agree with TRBD1. There are 15 residues in the CDR3. Trimming at V came to 1 base and at J to 1 base, leaving 5 bases not matched to a gene. Looked up from germline, CDR1 is SGHKS and CDR2 is YYEKEE (reference sequence). In DNA form, the CDR3 reads TGTGCCAGCAGCTTGCAACAGGGGAAATCCTACGAGCAGTACTTC. It is translated as CASSLQQGKSYEQYF.

There are many counts of this clonotype. The chain's CDR3 is CASSFYSGAETQYF. As DNA, the CDR3 is TGTGCCAGCAGTTTTTATAGCGGGGCAGAGACCCAGTACTTC. V and J are TRBV28 and TRBJ2-5; 8 bases map to TRBD2. This CDR3 is built from 14 residues. V gave up 3 bases and J gave up 4 bases; unmatched junction bases: 4. CDR1 is MDHEN and CDR2 is SYDVKM in the germline V gene. The entire variable domain, with the rest obtained from reference TRBV28 and TRBJ2-5, is as follows: DVKVTQSSRYLVKRTGEKVFLECVQDMDHENMFWYRQDPGLGLRLIYFSYDVKMKEKGDIPEGYSVSREKKERFSLILESASTNQTSMYLCASSFYSGAETQYFGPGTRLLVL.

The V and J genes are TRBV7-9 and TRBJ2-7, with 9 bases matching TRBD2. CDR3 size: 16 residues. Germline CDR1 is SEHNR and CDR2 is FQNEAQ (reference sequence). The ends lost 1 base at V and 5 bases at J; junction bases unmatched: 9. The CDR3 region has the DNA TGTGCCAGCAGCTTAGGGCCGGGACTAGCTCCCCACGAGCAGTACTTC. Its protein is CASSLGPGLAPHEQYF.

This clonotype showed up just a few times. J is TRBJ2-3 and V is TRBV7-8; 10 nucleotides line up with TRBD1. The CDR3 runs to 15 residues. V lost 1 base and J lost 4; bases outside the gene matches: 2. Germline lookup yields CDR1 SGHVS and CDR2 FQNEAQ. CDR3 sequence (DNA): TGTGCCAGCAGCTTAGGGGACAGGGGCCCAGATACGCAGTATTTT. It translates to CASSLGDRGPDTQYF. The variable domain in full, with the rest retrieved from reference TRBV7-8 and TRBJ2-3, is GAGVSQSPRYKVAKRGQDVALRCDPISGHVSLFWYQQALGQGPEFLTYFQNEAQLDKSGLPSDRFFAERPEGSVSTLKIQRTQQEDSAVYLCASSLGDRGPDTQYFGPGTRLTVL.

In its sample, this clonotype was seen a few times. The V call is TRBV7-9, the J call TRBJ1-1; 9 nucleotides line up with TRBD1. CDR1 is SEHNR and CDR2 is FQNEAQ in the germline V gene (reference sequence). Unmatched junction bases numbered 9, after V lost 10 bases and J lost 0 bases. CDR3 size: 15 residues. The CDR3 is CAIRQGDSMNTEAFF. The CDR3 DNA is TGTGCCATTAGACAGGGGGACAGCATGAACACTGAAGCTTTCTTT.

The CDR3 here is CASSHRVPIESSYEQYF. The CDR3 region has the DNA TGTGCCAGCAGCCACCGTGTCCCGATTGAAAGCTCCTACGAGCAGTACTTC. The genes are TRBV7-2 and TRBJ2-7, with D unclear. The length of the CDR3 is 17 residues. V was clipped by 5 bases and J by 0 bases, with 20 bases between them. The germline V gene encodes CDR1 SGHTA and CDR2 FQGNSA.